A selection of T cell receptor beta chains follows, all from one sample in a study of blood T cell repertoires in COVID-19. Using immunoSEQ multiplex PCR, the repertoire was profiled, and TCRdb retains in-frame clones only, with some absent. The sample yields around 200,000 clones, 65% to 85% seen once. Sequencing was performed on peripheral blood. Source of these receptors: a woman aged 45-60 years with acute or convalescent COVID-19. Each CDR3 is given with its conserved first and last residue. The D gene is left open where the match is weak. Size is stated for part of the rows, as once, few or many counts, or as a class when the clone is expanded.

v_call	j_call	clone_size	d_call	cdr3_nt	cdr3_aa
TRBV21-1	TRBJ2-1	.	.	TGTGCCAGCAGCAAACAGGGGGAACTTACCTACAATGAGCAGTTCTTC	CASSKQGELTYNEQFF
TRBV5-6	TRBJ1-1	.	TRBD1	TGTGCCAGCAGCCCTGCAGTCAGGGGGCGTCAGAACACTGAAGCTTTCTTT	CASSPAVRGRQNTEAFF
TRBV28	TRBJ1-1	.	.	TGTGCCAGCAGTTTAGGAGGACCAGGTTTTCAAGCTTTCTTT	CASSLGGPGFQAFF
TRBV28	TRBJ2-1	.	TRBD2	TGTGCCAGCAGTGAACTAGCGGGAAAATGGAATGAGCAGTTCTTC	CASSELAGKWNEQFF
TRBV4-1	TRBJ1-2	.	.	TGCGCCAGCAGCCAAGATGGAGGGTACTATGGCTACACCTTC	CASSQDGGYYGYTF
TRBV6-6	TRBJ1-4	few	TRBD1	TGTGCCAGCAGTTCGCCTACCGGGACAGGGGACGAAAAACTGTTTTTT	CASSSPTGTGDEKLFF
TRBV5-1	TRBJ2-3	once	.	TGCGCCAGCAGCCCCCTGGGAGAAAATACGCAGTATTTT	CASSPLGENTQYF
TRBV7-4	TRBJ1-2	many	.	TGTGCCAGCACCTTAGGCAGGGCCTATGGCTACACCTTC	CASTLGRAYGYTF
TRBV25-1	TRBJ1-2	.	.	TGTGCCAGCAGTGTCCAGAAACCGGGACCGGGAGGTGGTGGCTACACCTTC	CASSVQKPGPGGGGYTF
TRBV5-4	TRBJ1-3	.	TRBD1	TGTGCCAGCAGCTTTATTGGACAGGGGGCTAACACCATATATTTT	CASSFIGQGANTIYF
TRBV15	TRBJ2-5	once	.	TGTGCCACCAGCAGAGAGGCCCCCCGAGAGACCCAGTACTTC	CATSREAPRETQYF
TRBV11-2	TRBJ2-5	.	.	TGTGCCAGCAGCTTAGGCCTAGGAGAGACCCAGTACTTC	CASSLGLGETQYF
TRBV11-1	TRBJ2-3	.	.	TGTGCCAGCAGCCCCCCTTCGGATACGCAGTATTTT	CASSPPSDTQYF
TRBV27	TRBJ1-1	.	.	TGTGCCAGCAGTTCCCCAATTTACACTGAAGCTTTCTTT	CASSSPIYTEAFF
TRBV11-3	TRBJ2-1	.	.	TGTGCCAGCAGCTTGAGCTCCCTGGAGGATGAGCAGTTCTTC	CASSLSSLEDEQFF
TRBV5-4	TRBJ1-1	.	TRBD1	TGTGCCAGCAGCTTGGATCTCGGGACAGTCAACACTGAAGCTTTCTTT	CASSLDLGTVNTEAFF
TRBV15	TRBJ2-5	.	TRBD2	TGTGCCACCAGCAGAAAACTTAGCGGGAAAGGGTACCAAGAGACCCAGTACTTC	CATSRKLSGKGYQETQYF
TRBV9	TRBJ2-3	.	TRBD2	TGTGCCAGCAGCCCCAAGAGTAGCGGGAGGACAGATACGCAGTATTTT	CASSPKSSGRTDTQYF
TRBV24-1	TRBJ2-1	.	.	TGTGCCACCAGTGTCGGGGCAGGGGAATACAATGAGCAGTTCTTC	CATSVGAGEYNEQFF
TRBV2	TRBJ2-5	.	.	TGTGCCAGCAGAACGGACAGTCGCCAAGGGACCCAGTACTTC	CASRTDSRQGTQYF
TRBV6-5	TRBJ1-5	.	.	TGTGCCAGTTCCGTTTCTACCCTTAGCAATCAGCCCCAGCATTTT	CASSVSTLSNQPQHF
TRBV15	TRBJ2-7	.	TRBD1	TGTGCCACCAGCTTTGGCAGGGGGACCTACGAGCAGTACTTC	CATSFGRGTYEQYF
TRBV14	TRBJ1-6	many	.	TGTGCCAGCAGCCAACAGGGAAATTATTCACCCCTCCACTTT	CASSQQGNYSPLHF
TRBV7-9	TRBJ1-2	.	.	TGTGCCAGCAGCCCCGCAGGGTATGACTATGGCTACACCTTC	CASSPAGYDYGYTF
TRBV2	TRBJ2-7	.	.	TGTGCCAGCACCCCACTAGCCCTCTCCTACGAGCAGTACTTC	CASTPLALSYEQYF
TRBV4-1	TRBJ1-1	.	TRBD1	TGCGCCAGCAGCCAAGAAGGGACAGGGGGGACTGAAGCTTTCTTT	CASSQEGTGGTEAFF
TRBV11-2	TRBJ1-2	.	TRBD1	TGTGCCAGCAGCTCTCGACAGGGTACGGGAGGCTACACCTTC	CASSSRQGTGGYTF
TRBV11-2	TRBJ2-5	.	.	TGTGCCAGCAGCCCAAAGGGAGAAGACAGGGAGACCCAGTACTTC	CASSPKGEDRETQYF
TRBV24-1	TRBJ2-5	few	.	TGTGCCACCAGTGACCATGGGGTAGGGGAAGAGACCCAGTACTTC	CATSDHGVGEETQYF